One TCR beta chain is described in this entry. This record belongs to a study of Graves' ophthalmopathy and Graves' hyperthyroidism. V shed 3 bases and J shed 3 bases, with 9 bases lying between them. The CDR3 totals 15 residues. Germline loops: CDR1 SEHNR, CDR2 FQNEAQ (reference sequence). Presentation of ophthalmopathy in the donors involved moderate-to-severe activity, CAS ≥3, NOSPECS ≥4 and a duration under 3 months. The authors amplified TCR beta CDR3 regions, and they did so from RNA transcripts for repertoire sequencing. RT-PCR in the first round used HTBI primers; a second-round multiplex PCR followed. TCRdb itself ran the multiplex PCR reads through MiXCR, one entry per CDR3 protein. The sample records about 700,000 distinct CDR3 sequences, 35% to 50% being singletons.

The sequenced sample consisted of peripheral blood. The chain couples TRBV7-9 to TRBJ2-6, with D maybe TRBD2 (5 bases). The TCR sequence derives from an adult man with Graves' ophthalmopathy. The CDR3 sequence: CASSLSRGGANVLTF. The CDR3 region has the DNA TGTGCCAGCAGCTTGTCCCGGGGTGGGGCCAACGTCCTGACTTTC.